A selection of T cell receptor beta chains follows, all from one sample in a study of cytomegalovirus exposure and HLA in healthy donors. The method was immunoSEQ multiplex PCR; TCRdb's version includes in-frame clones alone and lacks a portion of them. The profile shows tens of thousands of clones, more than 60% of them singletons. The sample taken for sequencing was PBMCs. These receptors all stem from a woman aged 25 to 39 in good health and CMV-seronegative. CDR3s include the opening cysteine and the closing phenylalanine or tryptophan. The D gene is left open where the match is weak. The size entry is marked missing in some rows and otherwise reads once, few, many or a size class.

j_gene: TRBJ1-1; abundance: .; len: 14; v_gene: TRBV27; d_gene: TRBD1; CDR3aa: CASRDRGTNTEAFF; CDR3nt: TGTGCCAGCAGGGACAGGGGAACGAACACTGAAGCTTTCTTT
j_gene: TRBJ1-2; abundance: once; len: 12; v_gene: TRBV2; d_gene: .; CDR3aa: CASNERNYGYTF; CDR3nt: TGTGCCAGCAACGAGAGAAACTATGGCTACACCTTC
j_gene: TRBJ2-1; abundance: few; len: 13; v_gene: TRBV11-3; d_gene: .; CDR3aa: CASSLASYNEQFF; CDR3nt: TGTGCCAGCAGCTTGGCCAGTTACAATGAGCAGTTCTTC
j_gene: TRBJ1-2; abundance: few; len: 11; v_gene: TRBV20-1; d_gene: TRBD1; CDR3aa: CSARTGEGYTF; CDR3nt: TGCAGTGCTAGGACAGGGGAAGGCTACACCTTC
j_gene: TRBJ2-1; abundance: .; len: 18; v_gene: TRBV7-8; d_gene: TRBD2; CDR3aa: CASSSPTRASGSYNGQFF; CDR3nt: TGTGCCAGCAGCTCTCCGACTAGAGCTAGCGGCTCCTACAATGGGCAGTTCTTC
j_gene: TRBJ2-2; abundance: .; len: 12; v_gene: TRBV29-1; d_gene: .; CDR3aa: CSVQVVAGELFF; CDR3nt: TGCAGCGTTCAGGTTGTCGCCGGGGAGCTGTTTTTT
j_gene: TRBJ2-5; abundance: .; len: 16; v_gene: TRBV11-3; d_gene: TRBD2; CDR3aa: CASSLESGRHQETQYF; CDR3nt: TGTGCCAGCAGCTTAGAGAGCGGGAGGCACCAAGAGACCCAGTACTTC
j_gene: TRBJ1-1; abundance: few; len: 15; v_gene: TRBV25-1; d_gene: TRBD1; CDR3aa: CASSRTGAREAEAFF; CDR3nt: TGTGCCAGCAGCCGGACAGGGGCTAGAGAGGCTGAAGCTTTCTTT
j_gene: TRBJ2-7; abundance: .; len: 12; v_gene: TRBV13; d_gene: .; CDR3aa: CASSQSYGEQYF; CDR3nt: TGCGCCAGCAGCCAAAGCTACGGCGAGCAGTACTTC
j_gene: TRBJ1-1; abundance: .; len: 12; v_gene: TRBV6-5; d_gene: .; CDR3aa: CASSYGGTQAFF; CDR3nt: TGTGCCAGCAGTTATGGCGGGACTCAAGCTTTCTTT
j_gene: TRBJ1-1; abundance: .; len: 16; v_gene: TRBV5-1; d_gene: TRBD1; CDR3aa: CASSLDTGGLDTEAFF; CDR3nt: TGCGCCAGCAGCTTGGACACAGGGGGCCTGGACACTGAAGCTTTCTTT
j_gene: TRBJ1-1; abundance: .; len: 13; v_gene: TRBV19; d_gene: .; CDR3aa: CASWSVGSTEAFF; CDR3nt: TGTGCCAGTTGGTCGGTAGGGAGCACTGAAGCTTTCTTT
j_gene: TRBJ2-1; abundance: few; len: 15; v_gene: TRBV19; d_gene: TRBD1; CDR3aa: CASNTGGGSYNEQFF; CDR3nt: TGTGCCAGTAATACAGGGGGAGGCTCCTACAATGAGCAGTTCTTC
j_gene: TRBJ2-2; abundance: .; len: 15; v_gene: TRBV6-1; d_gene: .; CDR3aa: CASSEEDRPPGELLF; CDR3nt: TGTGCCAGCAGTGAAGAGGACCGACCACCCGGGGAGCTGCTTTTT
j_gene: TRBJ1-2; abundance: .; len: 14; v_gene: TRBV19; d_gene: .; CDR3aa: CASSQDSIDYGYTF; CDR3nt: TGTGCCAGTAGTCAGGACAGTATCGACTATGGCTACACCTTC
j_gene: TRBJ1-2; abundance: .; len: 15; v_gene: TRBV7-2; d_gene: TRBD1; CDR3aa: CASSGDRGHLYGYTF; CDR3nt: TGTGCCAGCAGCGGGGACAGGGGGCACCTCTATGGCTACACCTTC
j_gene: TRBJ1-6; abundance: few; len: 17; v_gene: TRBV5-1; d_gene: .; CDR3aa: CASSLVGDYADNSPLHF; CDR3nt: TGCGCCAGCAGCTTGGTGGGGGACTACGCGGATAATTCACCCCTCCACTTT
j_gene: TRBJ1-1; abundance: .; len: 15; v_gene: TRBV13; d_gene: TRBD1; CDR3aa: CASSLGQGTNTEAFF; CDR3nt: TGTGCCAGCAGCCTGGGACAGGGGACGAACACTGAAGCTTTCTTT
j_gene: TRBJ1-1; abundance: .; len: 16; v_gene: TRBV5-4; d_gene: .; CDR3aa: CASTQYEGGRGTEAFF; CDR3nt: TGTGCCAGCACCCAATATGAGGGGGGGAGAGGGACTGAAGCTTTCTTT
j_gene: TRBJ2-3; abundance: once; len: 12; v_gene: TRBV30; d_gene: TRBD2; CDR3aa: CARTSGGDTQYF; CDR3nt: TGTGCCCGGACTAGCGGGGGAGATACGCAGTATTTT
j_gene: TRBJ2-5; abundance: .; len: 15; v_gene: TRBV9; d_gene: TRBD1; CDR3aa: CASSVAGTGVETQYF; CDR3nt: TGTGCCAGCAGCGTAGCAGGGACAGGGGTTGAGACCCAGTACTTC
j_gene: TRBJ1-1; abundance: .; len: 14; v_gene: TRBV5-6; d_gene: .; CDR3aa: CASRSDSMNTEAFF; CDR3nt: TGTGCCAGCAGGTCGGACAGTATGAACACTGAAGCTTTCTTT
j_gene: TRBJ2-3; abundance: .; len: 13; v_gene: TRBV10-3; d_gene: TRBD2; CDR3aa: CAIGTSGTDTQYF; CDR3nt: TGTGCCATCGGGACTAGCGGCACAGATACGCAGTATTTT
j_gene: TRBJ2-4; abundance: .; len: 14; v_gene: TRBV19; d_gene: .; CDR3aa: CASSTPTAGDIQYF; CDR3nt: TGTGCCAGTAGTACCCCGACAGCTGGTGACATTCAGTACTTC
j_gene: TRBJ1-1; abundance: .; len: 15; v_gene: TRBV19; d_gene: TRBD1; CDR3aa: CASSTHQTGRPEAFF; CDR3nt: TGTGCCAGTAGTACCCACCAGACAGGGAGGCCTGAAGCTTTCTTT
j_gene: TRBJ2-3; abundance: few; len: 15; v_gene: TRBV6-1; d_gene: TRBD1; CDR3aa: CASRRGTALTDTQYF; CDR3nt: TGTGCCAGCAGACGAGGGACAGCCCTCACAGATACGCAGTATTTT
j_gene: TRBJ1-3; abundance: .; len: 16; v_gene: TRBV6-1; d_gene: .; CDR3aa: CASSELGGNSGNTIYF; CDR3nt: TGTGCCAGCAGTGAACTCGGGGGGAACTCTGGAAACACCATATATTTT
j_gene: TRBJ2-1; abundance: .; len: 12; v_gene: TRBV29-1; d_gene: .; CDR3aa: CSVNFGYNEQFF; CDR3nt: TGCAGCGTTAATTTCGGCTACAATGAGCAGTTCTTC
j_gene: TRBJ2-5; abundance: once; len: 17; v_gene: TRBV1; d_gene: .; CDR3aa: CTSSQLLGGPSEETQYF; CDR3nt: TGCACCAGCAGCCAACTTCTAGGCGGGCCCTCGGAAGAGACCCAGTACTTC
j_gene: TRBJ1-1; abundance: .; len: 17; v_gene: TRBV11-1; d_gene: .; CDR3aa: CASRSGARLIMNTEAFF; CDR3nt: TGTGCCAGCAGGTCGGGAGCCCGCCTTATTATGAACACTGAAGCTTTCTTT
j_gene: TRBJ1-2; abundance: .; len: 15; v_gene: TRBV14; d_gene: .; CDR3aa: CASSQILGEHYGYTF; CDR3nt: TGTGCCAGCAGCCAAATTCTTGGGGAGCATTATGGCTACACCTTC
j_gene: TRBJ2-3; abundance: .; len: 17; v_gene: TRBV4-3; d_gene: TRBD1; CDR3aa: CASSQDPGQAGTDTQYF; CDR3nt: TGCGCCAGCAGCCAAGATCCAGGACAGGCTGGCACAGATACGCAGTATTTT
j_gene: TRBJ1-2; abundance: once; len: 14; v_gene: TRBV6-1; d_gene: TRBD1; CDR3aa: CASSEGQGVDGYTF; CDR3nt: TGTGCCAGCAGTGAGGGACAGGGGGTGGATGGCTACACCTTC
j_gene: TRBJ1-1; abundance: .; len: 14; v_gene: TRBV5-6; d_gene: TRBD1; CDR3aa: CASSSDRGGTEAFF; CDR3nt: TGTGCCAGCAGCTCCGACAGGGGGGGAACTGAAGCTTTCTTT
j_gene: TRBJ2-7; abundance: .; len: 16; v_gene: TRBV5-1; d_gene: TRBD1; CDR3aa: CASSLGDRGVTYEQYF; CDR3nt: TGCGCCAGCAGCTTGGGGGACAGGGGGGTTACCTACGAGCAGTACTTC